This TCR beta chain was observed in a study of control samples from healthy donors and cancer patients. The table came from immunoSEQ multiplex PCR; TCRdb's copy has only in-frame clones and leaves some out. This table has about 120,000 clones, about 87% appearing once. The germline V and J ends were trimmed by 7 bases and 6 bases, with 18 bases remaining between them. The CDR3 totals 14 residues. Germline CDR1 is MNHEY and CDR2 is SVGAGI. The sequence derives from a man younger than 40 in good health. Sequences were obtained from blood. The chain has TRBV6-5 and TRBJ1-1; D possibly corresponds to TRBD1 (5 bases). The CDR3 coding sequence is TGTGCCAGCACCCGTTCGAGCAGGGAGGCTGAAGCTTTCTTT. This codes for CASTRSSREAEAFF.